This is a list of T cell receptor beta chains from one sample in a study of T cells in Graves' hyperthyroidism and ophthalmopathy. TCRdb redid the calling of the multiplex PCR reads with MiXCR, one entry per CDR3 protein. Here the sample spans about 600,000 distinct CDR3 sequences, over 12% being singletons. Sample: blood. The receptors derive from a woman aged 18-30 years with Graves' ophthalmopathy. CDR3s include the opening cysteine and the closing phenylalanine or tryptophan. A D gene is named only where the DNA matches it firmly. Size is omitted from some rows. Given values are once, few, many or a class for expanded clones.

D gene: .; clone size: many; V gene: TRBV7-6; J gene: TRBJ2-1; CDR3 protein: CASSLEAVSYNEQFF; CDR3 DNA: TGTGCCAGCAGCTTAGAGGCGGTTTCCTACAATGAGCAGTTCTTC
D gene: .; clone size: many; V gene: TRBV11-2; J gene: TRBJ2-2; CDR3 protein: CASSVQGGRYLDGELFF; CDR3 DNA: TGTGCCAGCAGCGTCCAAGGAGGGAGGTACCTGGACGGGGAGCTGTTTTTT
D gene: .; clone size: few; V gene: TRBV19; J gene: TRBJ1-4; CDR3 protein: CASSIVFTNEKLFF; CDR3 DNA: TGTGCCAGTAGTATTGTATTCACTAATGAAAAACTGTTTTTT
D gene: .; clone size: many; V gene: TRBV2; J gene: TRBJ1-4; CDR3 protein: CASRPRTESNEKLFF; CDR3 DNA: TGTGCCAGCAGACCCCGGACAGAGTCTAATGAAAAACTGTTTTTT
D gene: TRBD1; clone size: few; V gene: TRBV11-3; J gene: TRBJ1-4; CDR3 protein: CASSRPGTGTEKLFF; CDR3 DNA: TGTGCCAGCAGCCGACCCGGGACAGGGACTGAAAAACTGTTTTTT
D gene: TRBD1; clone size: .; V gene: TRBV5-1; J gene: TRBJ2-7; CDR3 protein: CASSWETGVYEQYF; CDR3 DNA: TGCGCCAGCAGCTGGGAGACAGGGGTCTACGAGCAGTACTTC
D gene: TRBD1; clone size: many; V gene: TRBV7-2; J gene: TRBJ2-5; CDR3 protein: CASSIRQGTQETQYF; CDR3 DNA: TGTGCCAGCAGCATCCGACAGGGGACACAAGAGACCCAGTACTTC
D gene: .; clone size: many; V gene: TRBV2; J gene: TRBJ2-7; CDR3 protein: CASSEGALVYYEQYF; CDR3 DNA: TGTGCCAGCAGTGAGGGGGCTCTGGTCTACTACGAGCAGTACTTC
D gene: .; clone size: many; V gene: TRBV6-2/TRBV6-3; J gene: TRBJ1-5; CDR3 protein: CASRPDGNNQPQHF; CDR3 DNA: TGTGCCAGCAGGCCCGACGGGAACAATCAGCCCCAGCATTTT
D gene: .; clone size: many; V gene: TRBV6-2/TRBV6-3; J gene: TRBJ1-2; CDR3 protein: CASSYDRYYGYTF; CDR3 DNA: TGTGCCAGCAGTTACGACAGGTACTATGGCTACACCTTC
D gene: .; clone size: many; V gene: TRBV20-1; J gene: TRBJ1-5; CDR3 protein: CSGVAGANQPQHF; CDR3 DNA: TGCAGTGGGGTTGCGGGGGCCAATCAGCCCCAGCATTTT
D gene: .; clone size: .; V gene: TRBV7-3; J gene: TRBJ2-2; CDR3 protein: CASSPHPVGSTGELFF; CDR3 DNA: TGTGCCAGCAGCCCCCACCCCGTGGGAAGCACCGGGGAGCTGTTTTTT
D gene: TRBD1; clone size: .; V gene: TRBV9; J gene: TRBJ2-7; CDR3 protein: CASSVGGQGEQYF; CDR3 DNA: TGTGCCAGCAGCGTAGGGGGACAGGGCGAGCAGTACTTC
D gene: .; clone size: many; V gene: TRBV30; J gene: TRBJ1-3; CDR3 protein: CACSSGNTIYF; CDR3 DNA: TGTGCCTGTAGCTCTGGAAACACCATATATTTT
D gene: .; clone size: .; V gene: TRBV30; J gene: TRBJ2-1; CDR3 protein: CAWSEGREQLF; CDR3 DNA: TGTGCCTGGAGTGAAGGACGGGAGCAGCTCTTC
D gene: TRBD1; clone size: many; V gene: TRBV7-9; J gene: TRBJ2-7; CDR3 protein: CASSLVGQTYEQYF; CDR3 DNA: TGTGCCAGCAGCTTAGTGGGACAGACGTACGAGCAGTACTTC
D gene: .; clone size: few; V gene: TRBV15; J gene: TRBJ1-6; CDR3 protein: CATSGKEIVGNSPLHF; CDR3 DNA: TGTGCCACCAGCGGGAAAGAGATCGTGGGCAATTCACCCCTCCACTTT
D gene: .; clone size: many; V gene: TRBV28; J gene: TRBJ2-6; CDR3 protein: CASRTFGGTNVLTF; CDR3 DNA: TGTGCCAGCAGGACTTTTGGAGGTACCAACGTCCTGACTTTC
D gene: TRBD2; clone size: .; V gene: TRBV20-1; J gene: TRBJ2-3; CDR3 protein: CSAQTSGRRDTQYF; CDR3 DNA: TGCAGTGCGCAGACTAGCGGGAGAAGAGATACGCAGTATTTT
D gene: TRBD2; clone size: many; V gene: TRBV2; J gene: TRBJ2-1; CDR3 protein: CASSPGLAGGQDNEQFF; CDR3 DNA: TGTGCCAGCAGTCCCGGACTAGCGGGAGGGCAGGACAATGAGCAGTTCTTC
D gene: .; clone size: .; V gene: TRBV6-1; J gene: TRBJ1-5; CDR3 protein: CASRTGALSQPQHF; CDR3 DNA: TGTGCCAGCAGGACAGGAGCCCTGAGTCAGCCCCAGCATTTT
D gene: .; clone size: .; V gene: TRBV27; J gene: TRBJ1-1; CDR3 protein: CASSLSALLSGTEAFF; CDR3 DNA: TGTGCCAGCAGTTTATCGGCTTTACTGAGCGGCACTGAAGCTTTCTTT
D gene: TRBD1; clone size: few; V gene: TRBV7-9; J gene: TRBJ1-1; CDR3 protein: CASKPGQGAMNTEAFF; CDR3 DNA: TGTGCCAGCAAACCGGGACAGGGGGCCATGAACACTGAAGCTTTCTTT
D gene: .; clone size: many; V gene: TRBV4-3; J gene: TRBJ1-2; CDR3 protein: CASSQDGPYGYTF; CDR3 DNA: TGCGCCAGCAGCCAAGATGGGCCCTATGGCTACACCTTC
D gene: .; clone size: many; V gene: TRBV7-9; J gene: TRBJ2-7; CDR3 protein: CASSSRGDSAAYEQYF; CDR3 DNA: TGTGCCAGCAGCTCCAGAGGTGATAGCGCTGCCTACGAGCAGTACTTC
D gene: .; clone size: many; V gene: TRBV2; J gene: TRBJ2-1; CDR3 protein: CASSVISSYNEQFF; CDR3 DNA: TGTGCCAGCAGTGTCATTAGCTCCTACAATGAGCAGTTCTTC
D gene: TRBD1; clone size: many; V gene: TRBV7-2; J gene: TRBJ1-3; CDR3 protein: CASSSQQGLRNTIYF; CDR3 DNA: TGTGCCAGCAGCTCCCAACAGGGGCTGCGAAACACCATATATTTT
D gene: .; clone size: many; V gene: TRBV20-1; J gene: TRBJ2-1; CDR3 protein: CSAKTIAWSSYNEQFF; CDR3 DNA: TGCAGTGCTAAAACCATAGCGTGGAGCTCCTACAATGAGCAGTTCTTC
D gene: .; clone size: many; V gene: TRBV7-2; J gene: TRBJ2-1; CDR3 protein: CASSRGPHNEQFF; CDR3 DNA: TGTGCCAGCAGCCGCGGACCTCACAATGAGCAGTTCTTC
D gene: .; clone size: many; V gene: TRBV7-2; J gene: TRBJ2-7; CDR3 protein: CASRPEGYEQYF; CDR3 DNA: TGTGCCAGCAGACCGGAGGGTTACGAGCAGTACTTC
D gene: TRBD2; clone size: many; V gene: TRBV28; J gene: TRBJ2-2; CDR3 protein: CASSLLAGALNTGELFF; CDR3 DNA: TGTGCCAGCAGTCTTCTAGCGGGAGCGCTAAACACCGGGGAGCTGTTTTTT
D gene: TRBD2; clone size: many; V gene: TRBV5-8; J gene: TRBJ2-7; CDR3 protein: CASSLYWEGGEEQYF; CDR3 DNA: TGTGCCAGCAGCCTATACTGGGAGGGAGGTGAAGAGCAGTACTTC
D gene: TRBD1; clone size: few; V gene: TRBV28; J gene: TRBJ1-3; CDR3 protein: CASRPQQGKTGNTIYF; CDR3 DNA: TGTGCCAGCAGACCTCAACAGGGGAAGACTGGAAACACCATATATTTT
D gene: TRBD1; clone size: .; V gene: TRBV11-1; J gene: TRBJ2-7; CDR3 protein: CASTNTGQGSIEQYF; CDR3 DNA: TGTGCCAGCACCAACACGGGACAGGGGAGCATTGAGCAGTACTTC
D gene: .; clone size: .; V gene: TRBV24-1; J gene: TRBJ2-1; CDR3 protein: CATSMTGLEQFF; CDR3 DNA: TGTGCCACCAGCATGACAGGTTTAGAGCAGTTCTTC
D gene: .; clone size: .; V gene: TRBV5-1; J gene: TRBJ1-1; CDR3 protein: CASSSLDTGNTEAFF; CDR3 DNA: TGCGCCAGCAGCTCGCTCGACACAGGGAACACTGAAGCTTTCTTT
D gene: .; clone size: many; V gene: TRBV20-1; J gene: TRBJ1-2; CDR3 protein: CSARDRAKGAYGYTF; CDR3 DNA: TGCAGTGCTAGAGATAGGGCCAAAGGGGCCTATGGCTACACCTTC
D gene: .; clone size: few; V gene: TRBV6-1; J gene: TRBJ2-5; CDR3 protein: CASSYEGGKTQYF; CDR3 DNA: TGTGCCAGCAGTTACGAGGGGGGGAAGACCCAGTACTTC
D gene: TRBD2; clone size: many; V gene: TRBV4-2; J gene: TRBJ2-3; CDR3 protein: CASSQDGLAGQADTQYF; CDR3 DNA: TGTGCCAGCAGCCAAGATGGACTAGCGGGACAGGCAGATACGCAGTATTTT
D gene: .; clone size: many; V gene: TRBV27; J gene: TRBJ2-7; CDR3 protein: CATKGLGYEQYF; CDR3 DNA: TGTGCCACGAAGGGACTGGGCTACGAGCAGTACTTC
D gene: .; clone size: .; V gene: TRBV9; J gene: TRBJ1-1; CDR3 protein: CASSGSGYAFF; CDR3 DNA: TGTGCCAGCAGCGGCTCGGGGTATGCTTTCTTT
D gene: TRBD2; clone size: few; V gene: TRBV20-1; J gene: TRBJ2-5; CDR3 protein: CSARGTSVEETQYF; CDR3 DNA: TGCAGTGCCCGCGGGACTAGCGTCGAGGAGACCCAGTACTTC
D gene: TRBD2; clone size: .; V gene: TRBV27; J gene: TRBJ2-3; CDR3 protein: CASSWGGDTQYF; CDR3 DNA: TGTGCCAGCAGTTGGGGGGGGGATACGCAGTATTTT
D gene: TRBD1; clone size: .; V gene: TRBV20-1; J gene: TRBJ2-7; CDR3 protein: CSARTPGQRYEQYF; CDR3 DNA: TGCAGTGCTCGAACGCCGGGACAGAGATACGAGCAGTACTTC
D gene: .; clone size: .; V gene: TRBV6-2/TRBV6-3; J gene: TRBJ1-6; CDR3 protein: CASSPPGFNSPLHF; CDR3 DNA: TGTGCCAGCAGCCCGCCGGGTTTTAATTCACCCCTCCACTTT
D gene: TRBD1; clone size: many; V gene: TRBV12-3/TRBV12-4; J gene: TRBJ2-1; CDR3 protein: CASSLAGTGKFF; CDR3 DNA: TGTGCCAGCAGTTTAGCCGGGACAGGAAAGTTCTTC
D gene: .; clone size: .; V gene: TRBV24-1; J gene: TRBJ1-2; CDR3 protein: CATSEPVTGSNYGYTF; CDR3 DNA: TGTGCCACCAGTGAACCAGTGACAGGATCCAACTATGGCTACACCTTC
D gene: .; clone size: .; V gene: TRBV29-1; J gene: TRBJ2-1; CDR3 protein: CSVEEVGFKSFF; CDR3 DNA: TGCAGCGTTGAAGAAGTAGGGTTTAAAAGTTTCTTC
D gene: .; clone size: .; V gene: TRBV20-1; J gene: TRBJ2-3; CDR3 protein: CSAGGGAGIRTDTQYF; CDR3 DNA: TGCAGTGCCGGAGGGGGCGCGGGAATTCGGACAGATACGCAGTATTTT
D gene: TRBD2; clone size: many; V gene: TRBV13; J gene: TRBJ2-7; CDR3 protein: CASSLGLEREGDEQYF; CDR3 DNA: TGTGCCAGCAGCTTAGGCCTCGAGCGGGAAGGCGACGAGCAGTACTTC
D gene: .; clone size: many; V gene: TRBV7-2; J gene: TRBJ2-3; CDR3 protein: CASSLVHQRVRGADTQYF; CDR3 DNA: TGTGCCAGCAGCTTAGTTCACCAGCGGGTCAGGGGTGCAGATACGCAGTATTTT
D gene: .; clone size: many; V gene: TRBV29-1; J gene: TRBJ1-1; CDR3 protein: CSVDRVGEAEAFF; CDR3 DNA: TGCAGCGTTGACAGGGTTGGGGAGGCTGAAGCTTTCTTT
D gene: .; clone size: .; V gene: TRBV9; J gene: TRBJ2-3; CDR3 protein: CASSVGLLLDTQYF; CDR3 DNA: TGTGCCAGCAGCGTGGGACTTCTGCTAGATACGCAGTATTTT
D gene: .; clone size: many; V gene: TRBV27; J gene: TRBJ2-3; CDR3 protein: CASSLSGSSASTDTQYF; CDR3 DNA: TGTGCCAGCAGTTTATCTGGGTCGTCAGCTAGCACAGATACGCAGTATTTT
D gene: TRBD1; clone size: many; V gene: TRBV12-3/TRBV12-4; J gene: TRBJ2-2; CDR3 protein: CASSLTGGLDIVGELFF; CDR3 DNA: TGTGCCAGCAGCCTCACAGGGGGCCTAGATATAGTAGGGGAGCTGTTTTTT
D gene: TRBD1; clone size: few; V gene: TRBV6-2/TRBV6-3; J gene: TRBJ1-6; CDR3 protein: CASTPSGTANSPLHF; CDR3 DNA: TGTGCCAGCACCCCGTCGGGGACAGCAAATTCACCCCTCCACTTT